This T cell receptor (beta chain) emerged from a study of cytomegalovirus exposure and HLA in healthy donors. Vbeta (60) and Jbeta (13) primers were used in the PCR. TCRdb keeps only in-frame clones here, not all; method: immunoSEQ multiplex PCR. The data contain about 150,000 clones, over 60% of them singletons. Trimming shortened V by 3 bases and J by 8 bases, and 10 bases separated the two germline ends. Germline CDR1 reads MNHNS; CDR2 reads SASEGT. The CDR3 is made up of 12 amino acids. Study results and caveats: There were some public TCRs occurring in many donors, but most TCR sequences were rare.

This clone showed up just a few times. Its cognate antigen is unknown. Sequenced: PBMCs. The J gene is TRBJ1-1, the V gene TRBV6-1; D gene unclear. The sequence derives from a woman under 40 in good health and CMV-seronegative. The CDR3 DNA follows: TGTGCCAGCAGTGAGTTGGGCAGAGAAGCTTTCTTT. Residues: CASSELGREAFF.